These T cell receptor beta chains were read from a single sample in a study of regulatory T cells in long-lasting Graves disease. One entry per CDR3 protein, called by TCRdb with MiXCR from the multiplex PCR reads. The table has about 660,000 distinct CDR3 sequences, around 30% seen once. The source was peripheral blood mononuclear cells (PBMCs), collected when the disease was refractory, from a patient treated with antithyroid drugs. These receptors were obtained from a female donor with Graves disease. Each CDR3 is given with its conserved first and last residue. A D gene is named only where the DNA matches it firmly. Size is stated for part of the rows, as once, few or many counts, or as a class when the clone is expanded.

J gene | D gene | V gene | clone size | CDR3 protein | CDR3 DNA
TRBJ1-1 | - | TRBV27 | many | CASSLTMNTEAFF | TGTGCCAGCAGCTTAACGATGAACACTGAAGCTTTCTTT
TRBJ2-7 | - | TRBV7-9 | - | CASSRDIDYEQYF | TGTGCCAGCAGCCGGGACATTGACTACGAGCAGTACTTC
TRBJ1-1 | TRBD1 | TRBV3-1 | few | CASSPRDRGGLTEAFF | TGTGCCAGCAGCCCCCGGGACAGGGGGGGTCTCACTGAAGCTTTCTTT
TRBJ1-3 | - | TRBV2 | - | CASTQGRAGNTIYF | TGTGCCAGCACCCAAGGCAGGGCAGGAAACACCATATATTTT
TRBJ1-2 | - | TRBV12-3/TRBV12-4 | - | CASSYRSAGDGYTF | TGTGCCAGCAGCTACAGGAGTGCCGGCGATGGCTACACCTTC
TRBJ1-1 | - | TRBV9 | few | CASSVELQGPEAFF | TGTGCCAGCAGCGTAGAACTCCAGGGCCCTGAAGCTTTCTTT
TRBJ2-2 | - | TRBV12-5 | few | CASGLVQGPNTGELFF | TGTGCTAGTGGTTTGGTACAGGGACCGAACACCGGGGAGCTGTTTTTT
TRBJ1-2 | - | TRBV11-1 | - | CASSPHGGGFGDGYTF | TGTGCCAGCAGCCCCCATGGAGGTGGCTTTGGGGATGGCTACACCTTC
TRBJ1-2 | TRBD1 | TRBV5-1 | - | CASSFDRDSVYGYTF | TGCGCCAGCAGCTTTGACCGGGACAGTGTCTATGGCTACACCTTC
TRBJ1-5 | - | TRBV12-3/TRBV12-4 | few | CASRGGWGSNQPQHF | TGTGCCAGCAGGGGAGGTTGGGGGAGCAATCAGCCCCAGCATTTT
TRBJ1-5 | - | TRBV3-1 | few | CASSPRIGEGNQPQHF | TGTGCCAGCAGCCCAAGGATCGGGGAGGGCAATCAGCCCCAGCATTTT
TRBJ1-1 | - | TRBV5-1 | - | CASSLIGETEAFF | TGCGCCAGCAGCTTGATTGGGGAAACTGAAGCTTTCTTT
TRBJ1-1 | TRBD1 | TRBV7-9 | many | CASSLAGRQGTEAFF | TGTGCCAGCAGCTTAGCCGGGAGACAGGGGACTGAAGCTTTCTTT
TRBJ2-2 | - | TRBV30 | few | CAWSHRRGELFF | TGTGCCTGGAGCCACCGGCGGGGGGAGCTGTTTTTT
TRBJ1-1 | - | TRBV6-1 | - | CASSENPASTEAFF | TGTGCCAGCAGTGAAAATCCCGCCAGCACTGAAGCTTTCTTT
TRBJ2-7 | - | TRBV7-9 | few | CASSLAGRPYEQYF | TGTGCCAGCAGCTTAGCCGGCAGACCCTACGAGCAGTACTTC
TRBJ2-2 | TRBD2 | TRBV9 | few | CASSVGLAGNTGELFF | TGTGCCAGCAGCGTAGGGCTAGCGGGTAACACCGGGGAGCTGTTTTTT
TRBJ2-5 | TRBD2 | TRBV20-1 | few | CSAARLAGGETQYF | TGCAGTGCTGCAAGACTAGCGGGAGGGGAGACCCAGTACTTC
TRBJ2-3 | - | TRBV10-3 | - | CAISEPRISGASADTQYF | TGTGCCATCAGTGAGCCGCGCATTAGCGGCGCCAGCGCAGATACGCAGTATTTT
TRBJ1-5 | - | TRBV12-3/TRBV12-4 | - | CASSSPDSRNQPQHF | TGTGCCAGCAGTTCCCCCGACAGTCGCAATCAGCCCCAGCATTTT
TRBJ1-3 | - | TRBV20-1 | - | CSASVANSGNTIYF | TGCAGTGCTAGTGTGGCTAACTCTGGAAACACCATATATTTT
TRBJ2-5 | - | TRBV20-1 | few | CSAETGAGETQYF | TGCAGTGCTGAGACAGGCGCAGGAGAGACCCAGTACTTC
TRBJ1-5 | - | TRBV5-5 | - | CASSLDRLGQPQHF | TGTGCCAGCAGCTTGGACAGGCTAGGCCAGCCCCAGCATTTT
TRBJ1-2 | TRBD1 | TRBV4-1 | - | CASSHGQGNGYTF | TGCGCCAGCAGCCACGGACAGGGGAACGGCTACACCTTC
TRBJ1-2 | - | TRBV12-3/TRBV12-4 | many | CASSLKEGGYTF | TGTGCCAGCAGTTTAAAGGAGGGTGGCTACACCTTC
TRBJ1-5 | - | TRBV6-1 | few | CASVGPVGNQPQHF | TGTGCCAGCGTGGGTCCGGTTGGCAATCAGCCCCAGCATTTT
TRBJ1-2 | TRBD1 | TRBV4-1 | - | CASSQVGQGGGYTF | TGCGCCAGCAGCCAAGTGGGACAGGGAGGTGGCTACACCTTC
TRBJ1-2 | TRBD1 | TRBV28 | many | CASSTDRPRYGYTF | TGTGCCAGCAGTACGGACAGGCCCCGGTATGGCTACACCTTC
TRBJ2-5 | TRBD1 | TRBV20-1 | - | CSASGTGGIETQYF | TGCAGTGCTAGCGGTACAGGGGGAATTGAGACCCAGTACTTC
TRBJ1-5 | - | TRBV12-3/TRBV12-4 | many | CASSLGRRDQPQHF | TGTGCCAGCAGTTTGGGCAGGCGTGATCAGCCCCAGCATTTT
TRBJ1-1 | - | TRBV5-4 | few | CASSFYSGPGTEAFF | TGTGCCAGCAGCTTCTATTCAGGGCCCGGCACTGAAGCTTTCTTT
TRBJ2-1 | - | TRBV7-9 | - | CASSPGPDFDFSYNEQFF | TGTGCCAGCAGCCCCGGCCCGGACTTCGACTTTTCCTACAATGAGCAGTTCTTC
TRBJ1-2 | TRBD1 | TRBV6-5 | - | CASSYKGQGVVPYGYTF | TGTGCCAGCAGTTATAAGGGACAGGGGGTTGTACCCTATGGCTACACCTTC
TRBJ1-2 | TRBD1 | TRBV7-3 | few | CASSLTSTGPHGYTF | TGTGCCAGCAGCTTAACTTCGACAGGGCCCCATGGCTACACCTTC
TRBJ1-4 | - | TRBV27 | few | CASGTIGFGKLFF | TGTGCCAGCGGGACAATAGGTTTTGGAAAACTGTTTTTT
TRBJ2-7 | TRBD1 | TRBV7-3 | few | CASSSISGGEQYF | TGTGCCAGCAGTTCAATTTCAGGGGGCGAGCAGTACTTC
TRBJ2-7 | - | TRBV7-9 | - | CASSSQVPYEQYF | TGTGCCAGCAGCTCACAGGTTCCCTACGAGCAGTACTTC
TRBJ1-5 | - | TRBV27 | once | CASSPLTGLNQPQHF | TGTGCCAGCAGTCCCTTGACAGGTCTCAATCAGCCCCAGCATTTT
TRBJ2-2 | - | TRBV14 | - | CASSDTRSYTGELFF | TGTGCCAGCAGCGACACTAGGAGTTACACCGGGGAGCTGTTTTTT
TRBJ1-6 | - | TRBV19 | few | CASSLLSSPLHF | TGTGCCAGTAGTCTTCTGAGTTCACCCCTCCACTTT
TRBJ1-1 | - | TRBV18 | few | CASSNAPGGRAFF | TGTGCCAGCTCAAACGCACCGGGGGGTAGAGCTTTCTTT
TRBJ2-2 | - | TRBV20-1 | - | CSATGTGNLAGELFF | TGCAGTGCTACCGGCACAGGGAACTTAGCCGGGGAGCTGTTTTTT
TRBJ1-2 | TRBD1 | TRBV2 | many | CASRSGTGVSNYGYTF | TGTGCCAGCAGGAGCGGGACAGGGGTTTCTAACTATGGCTACACCTTC
TRBJ1-1 | - | TRBV28 | many | CASSLLRNTEAFF | TGTGCCAGCAGCTTACTCCGGAACACTGAAGCTTTCTTT
TRBJ2-5 | - | TRBV28 | - | CASSFVGARQKETQYF | TGTGCCAGCAGTTTTGTGGGGGCAAGACAAAAAGAGACCCAGTACTTC
TRBJ2-5 | TRBD2 | TRBV9 | - | CASSVDLAGGQETQYF | TGTGCCAGCAGCGTAGATCTAGCGGGAGGCCAAGAGACCCAGTACTTC
TRBJ2-7 | - | TRBV2 | many | CASSGRRKISYEQYF | TGTGCCAGCAGTGGGAGGCGCAAAATCTCCTACGAGCAGTACTTC
TRBJ1-6 | TRBD1 | TRBV20-1 | - | CSALQGSGENSPLHF | TGCAGTGCTTTACAGGGGTCAGGAGAGAATTCACCCCTCCACTTT
TRBJ2-1 | TRBD1 | TRBV27 | few | CASSGDRVRSSYNEQFF | TGTGCCAGCAGTGGGGACAGGGTAAGGAGCTCCTACAATGAGCAGTTCTTC
TRBJ2-5 | - | TRBV10-3 | few | CAISERAGEETQYF | TGTGCCATCAGTGAGAGGGCAGGAGAGGAGACCCAGTACTTC
TRBJ1-1 | - | TRBV7-2 | - | CASSLRLEAFF | TGTGCCAGCAGCTTAAGGCTTGAAGCTTTCTTT
TRBJ2-2 | TRBD1 | TRBV2 | - | CASSHGDRPNTGELFF | TGTGCCAGCAGTCACGGGGACAGGCCGAACACCGGGGAGCTGTTTTTT
TRBJ1-5 | TRBD1 | TRBV12-3/TRBV12-4 | few | CASSLQGVGNQPQHF | TGTGCCAGCAGTTTACAGGGGGTGGGGAATCAGCCCCAGCATTTT
TRBJ1-6 | - | TRBV5-1 | many | CASSMGGASSYNSPLHF | TGCGCCAGCAGCATGGGAGGAGCGAGCTCCTATAATTCACCCCTCCACTTT
TRBJ1-4 | TRBD1 | TRBV20-1 | - | CSARQGYNEKLFF | TGCAGTGCACGACAGGGGTATAATGAAAAACTGTTTTTT
TRBJ2-2 | TRBD1 | TRBV2 | few | CASSADRGLTGELFF | TGTGCCAGCAGCGCCGACAGGGGTTTGACCGGGGAGCTGTTTTTT
TRBJ2-1 | - | TRBV19 | - | CAISDTGMSYNEQFF | TGTGCCATATCAGACACAGGAATGTCCTACAATGAGCAGTTCTTC
TRBJ2-5 | - | TRBV29-1 | - | CSVGRGAQETQYF | TGCAGCGTTGGGAGGGGAGCCCAAGAGACCCAGTACTTC
TRBJ1-6 | - | TRBV7-9 | - | CASSLSKDPSSYNSPLRF | TGTGCCAGCAGTCTAAGCAAGGACCCGAGCTCCTATAATTCACCCCTCCGCTTT